Listed below are T cell receptor beta chains from one sample, sequenced in a study of blood T cell repertoires in COVID-19. Here immunoSEQ multiplex PCR was the method, and the copy in TCRdb shows in-frame clones only, minus some. This repertoire shows some 310,000 clones, about nine tenths found once; its top ten account for 2.5% to 3.5%. Input material: peripheral blood. These receptors originate from a woman aged 30 to 39 with COVID-19, enrolled during active disease. The CDR3 runs from the conserved cysteine through the conserved F or W. Fields, in order: V gene, D gene, J gene, clone size, CDR3 protein, CDR3 DNA. D genes are given only for firm matches. A clone size is listed for some rows: how often the clone was seen (once, few, many), or a class if it is expanded.

v_gene: TRBV2; d_gene: TRBD1; j_gene: TRBJ1-5; abundance: .; CDR3aa: CASLKDRGDNQPQHF; CDR3nt: TGTGCCAGCCTAAAGGACAGGGGGGACAATCAGCCCCAGCATTTT
v_gene: TRBV6-6; d_gene: TRBD2; j_gene: TRBJ2-1; abundance: .; CDR3aa: CASSPRTSGSSRNEQFF; CDR3nt: TGTGCCAGCAGTCCCCGGACTAGCGGGAGCAGCAGGAATGAGCAGTTCTTC
v_gene: TRBV19; d_gene: TRBD1; j_gene: TRBJ1-5; abundance: .; CDR3aa: CASSGTGGDQPQHF; CDR3nt: TGTGCCAGTAGTGGGACAGGGGGCGATCAGCCCCAGCATTTT
v_gene: TRBV5-6; d_gene: .; j_gene: TRBJ1-2; abundance: .; CDR3aa: CASSLDRTGYTF; CDR3nt: TGTGCCAGCAGCCTCGACAGAACTGGCTACACCTTC
v_gene: TRBV5-4; d_gene: TRBD2; j_gene: TRBJ2-3; abundance: .; CDR3aa: CASRRDYSTDTQYF; CDR3nt: TGTGCCAGCCGGCGGGACTATAGCACAGATACGCAGTATTTT
v_gene: TRBV9; d_gene: TRBD1; j_gene: TRBJ1-2; abundance: .; CDR3aa: CASSGTGGFNYGYTF; CDR3nt: TGTGCCAGCAGCGGGACAGGGGGCTTCAACTATGGCTACACCTTC
v_gene: TRBV10-2; d_gene: TRBD2; j_gene: TRBJ2-3; abundance: .; CDR3aa: CASRLLAGGLDTQYF; CDR3nt: TGCGCCAGCAGGTTACTAGCGGGAGGGCTAGATACGCAGTATTTT
v_gene: TRBV12-3/TRBV12-4; d_gene: .; j_gene: TRBJ2-1; abundance: .; CDR3aa: CASTPTRHNEQFF; CDR3nt: TGTGCCAGCACTCCCACTAGGCACAATGAGCAGTTCTTC
v_gene: TRBV3-1/TRBV3-2; d_gene: .; j_gene: TRBJ2-5; abundance: .; CDR3aa: CASSQDRQETQYF; CDR3nt: TGTGCCAGCAGCCAAGACAGACAAGAGACCCAGTACTTC
v_gene: TRBV10-3; d_gene: TRBD1; j_gene: TRBJ1-1; abundance: .; CDR3aa: CAIGPGQGAGEAFF; CDR3nt: TGTGCCATCGGACCGGGACAGGGGGCAGGTGAAGCTTTCTTT
v_gene: TRBV3-1/TRBV3-2; d_gene: TRBD2; j_gene: TRBJ2-1; abundance: once; CDR3aa: CASSFPSGSGNEQFF; CDR3nt: TGTGCCAGCAGCTTTCCTAGCGGGAGCGGCAATGAGCAGTTCTTC
v_gene: TRBV28; d_gene: .; j_gene: TRBJ1-1; abundance: once; CDR3aa: CASRIPTGSGSTEAFF; CDR3nt: TGTGCCAGCAGGATACCAACAGGGTCGGGGTCCACTGAAGCTTTCTTT
v_gene: TRBV19; d_gene: TRBD1; j_gene: TRBJ1-2; abundance: .; CDR3aa: CASSWTGTNYGYTF; CDR3nt: TGTGCCAGTAGTTGGACAGGAACTAACTATGGCTACACCTTC
v_gene: TRBV11-2; d_gene: .; j_gene: TRBJ1-2; abundance: .; CDR3aa: CASSLDYRSYGYTF; CDR3nt: TGTGCCAGCAGCTTAGATTACAGGAGCTATGGCTACACCTTC
v_gene: TRBV6-5; d_gene: .; j_gene: TRBJ2-1; abundance: once; CDR3aa: CASRGAGDNEQFF; CDR3nt: TGTGCCAGCAGGGGAGCAGGGGACAATGAGCAGTTCTTC
v_gene: TRBV6-1; d_gene: .; j_gene: TRBJ1-5; abundance: .; CDR3aa: CASSEAWGSGNQPQHF; CDR3nt: TGTGCCAGCAGTGAAGCCTGGGGCAGTGGCAATCAGCCCCAGCATTTT
v_gene: TRBV5-1; d_gene: .; j_gene: TRBJ1-5; abundance: .; CDR3aa: CASTLDGRGNQPQHF; CDR3nt: TGCGCCAGCACCTTGGATGGCAGGGGCAATCAGCCCCAGCATTTT
v_gene: TRBV30; d_gene: .; j_gene: TRBJ1-1; abundance: .; CDR3aa: CAWSVLGRRDTEAFF; CDR3nt: TGTGCCTGGAGTGTATTAGGGCGGAGGGACACTGAAGCTTTCTTT
v_gene: TRBV27; d_gene: .; j_gene: TRBJ1-5; abundance: .; CDR3aa: CASSRGLDNQPQHF; CDR3nt: TGTGCCAGCAGTAGGGGACTGGACAATCAGCCCCAGCATTTT
v_gene: TRBV14; d_gene: .; j_gene: TRBJ2-5; abundance: .; CDR3aa: CASSLRGGETQYF; CDR3nt: TGTGCCAGCAGCCTGCGAGGGGGAGAGACCCAGTACTTC
v_gene: TRBV7-9; d_gene: TRBD1; j_gene: TRBJ1-3; abundance: few; CDR3aa: CASSGGTGPGDTIYF; CDR3nt: TGTGCCAGCAGCGGCGGGACAGGCCCTGGGGACACCATATATTTT
v_gene: TRBV5-1; d_gene: TRBD1; j_gene: TRBJ1-1; abundance: .; CDR3aa: CASSLGDRAIVTEAFF; CDR3nt: TGCGCCAGCAGCTTGGGCGACAGGGCTATTGTAACTGAAGCTTTCTTT
v_gene: TRBV3-1/TRBV3-2; d_gene: .; j_gene: TRBJ2-3; abundance: .; CDR3aa: CASSQGGTSTDTQYF; CDR3nt: TGTGCCAGCAGCCAAGGGGGGACTAGCACAGATACGCAGTATTTT
v_gene: TRBV27; d_gene: .; j_gene: TRBJ2-2; abundance: .; CDR3aa: CASSSGNTGELFF; CDR3nt: TGTGCCAGCAGTTCAGGGAACACCGGGGAGCTGTTTTTT
v_gene: TRBV5-1; d_gene: TRBD1; j_gene: TRBJ2-6; abundance: once; CDR3aa: CASSLAGTGGFGANVLTF; CDR3nt: TGCGCCAGCAGCTTGGCCGGGACAGGGGGCTTTGGGGCCAACGTCCTGACTTTC
v_gene: TRBV28; d_gene: .; j_gene: TRBJ1-5; abundance: .; CDR3aa: CASSLQGNQPQHF; CDR3nt: TGTGCCAGCAGTTTACAGGGCAATCAGCCCCAGCATTTT
v_gene: TRBV30; d_gene: TRBD1; j_gene: TRBJ1-2; abundance: .; CDR3aa: CAWSVTGGYYGYTF; CDR3nt: TGTGCCTGGAGTGTTACAGGGGGTTACTATGGCTACACCTTC
v_gene: TRBV7-9; d_gene: TRBD2; j_gene: TRBJ2-1; abundance: few; CDR3aa: CASSPGLAVLSSYNEQFF; CDR3nt: TGTGCCAGCAGTCCGGGACTAGCGGTCTTAAGCTCCTACAATGAGCAGTTCTTC
v_gene: TRBV6-4; d_gene: TRBD1; j_gene: TRBJ1-2; abundance: .; CDR3aa: CASSPTGTGYGYTF; CDR3nt: TGTGCCAGCAGCCCTACCGGGACAGGCTATGGCTACACCTTC